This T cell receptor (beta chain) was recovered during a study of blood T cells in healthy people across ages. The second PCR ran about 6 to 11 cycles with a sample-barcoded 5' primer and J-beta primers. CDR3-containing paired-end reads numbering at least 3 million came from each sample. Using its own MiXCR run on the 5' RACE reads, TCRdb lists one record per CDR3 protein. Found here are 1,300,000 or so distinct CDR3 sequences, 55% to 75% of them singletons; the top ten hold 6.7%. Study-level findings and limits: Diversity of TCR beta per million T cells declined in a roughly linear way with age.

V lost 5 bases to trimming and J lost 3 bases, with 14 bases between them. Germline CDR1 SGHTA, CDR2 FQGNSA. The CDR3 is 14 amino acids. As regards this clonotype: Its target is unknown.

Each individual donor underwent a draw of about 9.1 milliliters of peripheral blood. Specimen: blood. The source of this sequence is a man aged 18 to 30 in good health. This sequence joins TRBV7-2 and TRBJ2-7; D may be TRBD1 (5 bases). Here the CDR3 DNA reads TGTGCCAGCAGCCGAAGGACACTCGACTACGAGCAGTACTTC. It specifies CASSRRTLDYEQYF.